These 21 T cell receptor beta chains were all obtained from the same sample, sequenced in a study of response to subunit inactivated influenza vaccine. TCRdb recomputed calls from the RT-PCR reads with MiXCR, one row per CDR3 protein. The repertoire holds roughly 710,000 distinct CDR3 sequences, around 15% seen once, with 7.6% in the top ten. Sequences were derived from PBMCs from blood, sampled 14 days before vaccination. These receptors were collected from a man aged 50 to 59 who received an inactivated influenza vaccine.

This clonotype was seen a few times. This sequence joins TRBV20-1 and TRBJ2-2, with D possibly matching TRBD2 (6 bases). CDR1 is DFQATT, CDR2 SNEGSKA, per germline (reference sequence). CDR3 length: 16 amino acids. Trimming cost V 1 base and J 4 bases, with 16 bases left between them. The CDR3 coding sequence is TGCAGTGCTAGAGGGGTCGGCGGGACTTCCACCGGGGAGCTGTTTTTT. It yields the protein CSARGVGGTSTGELFF.

This clonotype was observed a few times. The chain couples TRBV6-2 or TRBV6-3 to TRBJ2-1; 15 bases agree with TRBD2. Germline CDR1 is MNHEY and CDR2 is SVGEGT. This CDR3 region has 18 residues. V gave up 5 bases and J gave up 7 bases; unmatched junction bases: 12. The CDR3 protein is CASSPSPGTSGGMNEQFF. Here the CDR3 DNA reads TGTGCCAGCAGTCCAAGTCCCGGGACTAGCGGGGGGATGAATGAGCAGTTCTTC.

In this sample, this clonotype turned up a few times. V is TRBV29-1 and J is TRBJ2-1; D is possibly TRBD2 (6 bases). CDR3 length equals 12 residues. Per germline, CDR1 SQVTM and CDR2 ANQGSEA. V was trimmed by 4 bases and J by 9 bases, leaving 13 bases between them. The CDR3 DNA sequence: TGCAGCGTTGCCCCTGGGGGGTCTGAGCAGTTCTTC. This translates into CSVAPGGSEQFF.

This clonotype was picked up a small number of times. The V gene is TRBV20-1, the J gene TRBJ1-3; no reliable D call. V lost 5 bases to trimming and J lost 3 bases, with 8 bases between them. The germline gives CDR1 DFQATT, CDR2 SNEGSKA (reference sequence). This CDR3 has 12 amino acids. The CDR3 sequence: CSAGYDGNTIYF. Here the CDR3 DNA reads TGCAGTGCTGGATATGATGGAAACACCATATATTTT.

The chain carries TRBV12-3 or TRBV12-4 and TRBJ1-5; D is undetermined. Trimming cost V 1 base and J 2 bases, with 12 bases left between them. The CDR3 runs to 16 residues. CDR3 protein: CASSLGGSSGNQPQHF. Here the CDR3 DNA reads TGTGCCAGCAGTTTAGGCGGGTCCTCGGGCAATCAGCCCCAGCATTTT.

This clonotype was found a few times. The chain links TRBV13 to TRBJ2-1, with TRBD2 matching 8 bases. With 5 bases clipped from V and 7 bases from J, the junction kept 7 bases outside the gene matches. Germline-derived CDR1 and CDR2 are PRHDT and FYEKMQ (reference sequence). The CDR3 consists of 14 residues. CDR3 nucleotides: TGTGCCAGCAGCCTCCCCCGGGAGGGAAATGAGCAGTTCTTC. It is translated as CASSLPREGNEQFF.

This clonotype was found a few times. This chain uses TRBV11-2 with TRBJ2-1; maybe TRBD1 (5 bases). This CDR3 contains 15 residues. Germline CDR1 and CDR2: SGHAT and FQNNGV. V shed 2 bases and J shed 6 bases, with 14 bases lying between them. CDR3: CASSLFPGKANEQFF. The DNA of the CDR3 is TGTGCCAGCAGCTTATTCCCAGGGAAGGCCAATGAGCAGTTCTTC.

This clonotype has just a few counts. The V gene is TRBV20-1, the J gene TRBJ2-2; D is undetermined. The germline V and J ends were trimmed by 2 bases and 3 bases, with 7 bases remaining between them. Germline V gives CDR1 DFQATT, CDR2 SNEGSKA (reference sequence). This CDR3 comprises 13 residues. The CDR3 protein is CSARHRDTGELFF. CDR3 coding DNA: TGCAGTGCTAGACACCGGGACACCGGGGAGCTGTTTTTT.

V usage is TRBV7-8 and J usage is TRBJ2-5; possibly TRBD1 for D (6 bases). CDR1 is SGHVS and CDR2 is FQNEAQ in the germline V gene. The CDR3 spans 14 residues. V was clipped by 3 bases and J by 4 bases, with 12 bases between them. The CDR3 reads CASSLMGTRETQYF. The CDR3 region has the DNA TGTGCCAGCAGCTTGATGGGGACAAGAGAGACCCAGTACTTC.

This rearrangement joins TRBV20-1 to TRBJ2-4; 14 bases match TRBD2. Per germline, CDR1 DFQATT and CDR2 SNEGSKA (reference sequence). After removal of 2 bases from V and 8 bases from J, the junction contained 8 bases not matched to a gene. CDR3 length: 16 residues. CDR3: CSARPGLAGVGDIQYF. The CDR3 nucleotides read TGCAGTGCTAGACCGGGACTAGCGGGGGTCGGGGACATTCAGTACTTC.

The chain links TRBV5-4 to TRBJ2-2, with TRBD1 matching over 8 bases. V gave up 4 bases and J gave up 0 bases; unmatched junction bases: 5. Germline V gene data show CDR1 as SGHNT and CDR2 as YYREEE (reference sequence). This CDR3 spans 16 amino acids. The chain's CDR3 is CASSPGQAANTGELFF. In nucleotides, the CDR3 is TGTGCCAGCAGCCCGGGACAGGCCGCGAACACCGGGGAGCTGTTTTTT.

CDR3 sequence (DNA): TGTGCCAGCAGTCAAAGATACACGAACACTGAAGCTTTCTTT. This codes for CASSQRYTNTEAFF. The chain combines TRBV12-3 or TRBV12-4 with TRBJ1-1; D call uncertain. This CDR3 is 14 amino acids long. Trimming removed 5 bases at V and 1 base at J, with 11 bases between.

V and J are TRBV10-2 and TRBJ2-7; TRBD2 agrees at 10 bases. Germline CDR1 reads WSHSY; CDR2 reads SAAADI. The CDR3 consists of 16 residues. J lost 5 bases, V lost 8 bases, and 15 bases had no gene match. This chain's CDR3 is CASGYIGASGGHEQYF. The CDR3 nucleotides are TGCGCCAGCGGATATATCGGAGCTAGCGGGGGCCACGAGCAGTACTTC.

This clonotype has only a few counts. The chain links TRBV5-1 to TRBJ2-1, with D uncertain. Trimming took off 0 bases at V and 5 bases at J, with 15 bases between the two ends. The CDR3 is 16 residues long. Looked up from germline, CDR1 is SGHRS and CDR2 is YFSETQ. The DNA of the CDR3 is TGCGCCAGCAGCTTGGCCGAGATCCCGGCTCACAATGAGCAGTTCTTC. Translating gives CASSLAEIPAHNEQFF. Based on the CDR3 plus reference TRBV5-1 and TRBJ2-1, the full variable domain is KAGVTQTPRYLIKTRGQQVTLSCSPISGHRSVSWYQQTPGQGLQFLFEYFSETQRNKGNFPGRFSGRQFSNSRSEMNVSTLELGDSALYLCASSLAEIPAHNEQFFGPGTRLTVL.

Only a few counts were recorded for this clonotype. CDR3 coding DNA: TGTGCCAGCAGCAGGACCCGGAACACCATATATTTT. Amino acids: CASSRTRNTIYF. The V and J genes are TRBV12-3 or TRBV12-4 and TRBJ1-3; D gene unclear. The CDR3 sequence is 12 residues long. V was clipped by 6 bases and J by 7 bases, with 10 bases between them.

This chain uses TRBV20-1 with TRBJ2-5; no firm D call. V was shortened by 4 bases and J by 4 bases, with 10 bases between the two germline ends. Germline V lookup: CDR1 DFQATT, CDR2 SNEGSKA (reference sequence). CDR3 length: 12 amino acids. The CDR3 DNA follows: TGCAGTGCTATCGGGTCGGGAGAGACCCAGTACTTC. It specifies CSAIGSGETQYF.

The rearrangement uses TRBV29-1 and TRBJ2-7, with 7 bases that match TRBD1. J lost 2 bases, V lost 7 bases, and 8 bases had no gene match. CDR1 SQVTM and CDR2 ANQGSEA come from the germline V gene. The CDR3 spans 13 residues. For the CDR3, the DNA is TGCAGCGCCAGGGGGAGCGATGCCTACGAGCAGTACTTC. It encodes CSARGSDAYEQYF.

The rearrangement joins TRBV18 to TRBJ2-1; D gene uncertain. The V end lost 0 bases, the J end lost 1 base, and 13 bases lay between the germline ends. The CDR3 has 17 residues. CDR1 is KGHSH, CDR2 LQKENI, per germline. This CDR3 is CASSPPGLAVSYNEQFF. For the CDR3, the DNA is TGTGCCAGCTCACCACCTGGGTTAGCTGTGTCCTACAATGAGCAGTTCTTC.

The chain is built from TRBV11-1 and TRBJ2-5; D is uncertain. CDR3 length: 18 amino acids. The V end lost 1 base, the J end lost 1 base, and 19 bases lay between the germline ends. Germline assignment: CDR1 SGHAT and CDR2 FQDESV (reference sequence). The CDR3 loop is CASSLGFSWARIQETQYF. The DNA of the CDR3 is TGTGCCAGCAGCTTAGGTTTTTCCTGGGCCAGAATCCAAGAGACCCAGTACTTC.

The chain recombines TRBV4-3 with TRBJ1-6; D uncertain. Between the trimmed V and J ends, which lost 3 bases and 7 bases, there was a span of 16 bases. The CDR3 extends over 16 amino acids. Looked up from germline, CDR1 is LGHNA and CDR2 is YSLEER. CDR3 DNA sequence: TGCGCCAGCAGCCACAACCGGGCAAGCGGGAATTCACCCCTCCACTTT. This encodes CASSHNRASGNSPLHF.

This clonotype showed up just a few times. This chain joins TRBV20-1 and TRBJ1-5; 12 bases are shared with TRBD1. Losses at the gene ends were 3 bases for V and 2 bases for J; bases not matched to a gene: 8. Germline V lookup: CDR1 DFQATT, CDR2 SNEGSKA (reference sequence). CDR3 length: 17 residues. CDR3 in amino acids: CSARAGTGGGRNQPQHF. CDR3 nucleotides: TGCAGTGCTAGGGCCGGGACAGGGGGCGGACGCAATCAGCCCCAGCATTTT.